This T cell receptor (beta chain) comes out of a study of blood T cell repertoires in COVID-19 (dated by TCRdb to the early 2020s). The study in broad terms: Samples covering the acute and convalescent phases of COVID-19 were provided by collaborators in the United States, Italy and Spain. A freely available public database, intended as a resource for researchers studying the immune response to SARS-CoV-2, is where the repertoires were released. The material from the prospective study consisted of cDNA or gDNA derived from T cells, B-cell-depleted T cells, or PBMCs. Deeply sampled blood TCRbeta repertoires from subjects exposed to, actively infected with, or recovered from COVID-19 were included in the dataset. The sample metadata nearly always contained a de-identified subject ID, COVID-19 status, age in years and sex. Samples were obtained from the ongoing ImmuneRACE study (first 160 participants) and from 1,200 or so subjects provided by 6 global collaborators. Where available, HLA class I and class II types were obtained from metadata supplied by the sample provider rather than from assay-based typing. On the study overall, not on this receptor specifically: The quantity of clinical and demographic metadata differed by source and by participant and was supplied without curation.

Collaborating institutions collected whole blood in K2EDTA tubes following their own protocols. For TCRbeta analysis, collaborator samples were shipped as frozen whole blood, as isolated PBMCs, or as DNA extracted from either sample type. TCRbeta CDR3 regions were amplified from genomic DNA using the immunoSEQ Assay, a bias-controlled multiplex PCR. On the study's bioinformatics: The number of nucleated cells in each sample was estimated by amplification of reference gene primers within the assay. Sequence reads were collapsed and filtered to measure the absolute abundance of every unique TCRbeta CDR3 rearrangement. For each sample, productive Simpson clonality was calculated as the square root of Simpson's diversity index over productive rearrangements. Sourced from immuneACCESS, this table was stored by TCRdb with only in-frame sequences that have V and J called. A share of the clones is absent; for the studies checked, an unresolved V gene accounts for under half, and the remainder has no known explanation. D and trimming were read from the DNA, whereas the V and J calls and clone size are those reported in that table. The sample has around 140,000 clones on record, around 81% of them singletons. 4% of the sample lies in the top ten.

For this clone: No cognate antigen has been identified for it. No base qualities exist here, and no much larger clone lies one base off it.

Deletion took 4 bases off V and 1 base off J, with a span of 10 bases between the germline ends. Including cysteine and phenylalanine, the CDR3 has 14 amino acids. Left in the record is the CDR3 DNA by itself, 42 bases read in frame from the first base. Sequences SGHTA (CDR1) and FQGNSA (CDR2) are obtained from the germline V gene. This receptor was taken from a woman aged 55-70 years with acute or convalescent COVID-19. The rearranged segments are TRBV7-2 and TRBJ1-2; too little of a D gene remains to name it. Sample: peripheral blood. The CDR3 region reads CASSSASLNYGYTF. The sequenced DNA is TGTGCCAGCAGCTCTGCGAGTCTTAACTATGGCTACACCTTC.